This T cell receptor (beta chain) emerged from a study of shared clonotypes between healthy human individuals. Naive CD8 cells, CD45RO-negative and positively selected for CCR7, excluded terminally differentiated effector memory CD45RA+ cells. Remarks on this clone: A read error is possible here, since a much larger clone lies one base away. Other DNA sequences in this specimen translate into the identical CDR3.

Sequencing was performed with immunoSEQ multiplex PCR; in TCRdb, only in-frame clones are kept and a portion is missing. The sample holds hundreds of thousands of clones, under 95% seen once. The TCR sequence derives from a man aged 25-45 years in good health. Sequenced input: naive CD8+ T cells sorted from blood.

The CDR3 region is CASSLAGTYEQYF. CDR3 nucleotides: TGTGCCAGCAGCTTGGCGGGGACCTACGAGCAGTACTTC. The chain employs TRBV5-6 and TRBJ2-7; a weak D match, TRBD2 (5 bases). The CDR3 totals 13 residues. Trimming removed 0 bases from V and 2 bases from J, with 6 bases in between. The V gene's germline CDR1 is SGHDT and CDR2 YYEEEE.